The 27 T cell receptor beta chains below come from one sample, sequenced in a study of cytotoxic CD8 clonotypes in ibrutinib-treated CLL. Clones were read by immunoSEQ multiplex PCR, and TCRdb kept only the in-frame ones, dropping some. The sample lists around 200,000 clones, 75% to 85% seen once, with about an eighth in the top ten. Sequenced here: PBMCs, sampled after 12 months of ibrutinib treatment. Source of these receptors: a human donor with chronic lymphocytic leukemia.

The V gene is TRBV6-4, the J gene TRBJ1-1; the D gene is possibly TRBD1 (5 bases). This CDR3 has 17 residues. Trimming took off 0 bases at V and 0 bases at J, with 14 bases between the two ends. From germline, CDR1 is MRHNA and CDR2 SNTAGT. In nucleotides, the CDR3 is TGTGCCAGCAGTGACTCGGGGAGGCAGGGACTGAACACTGAAGCTTTCTTT. Translating gives CASSDSGRQGLNTEAFF.

V usage is TRBV15 and J usage is TRBJ2-1, with no clear D. This CDR3 has 14 residues. The germline V gene encodes CDR1 LNHNV and CDR2 YYDKDF (reference sequence). V was trimmed by 3 bases and J by 2 bases, leaving 8 bases between them. The DNA for the CDR3 is TGTGCCACCAGCAGCCCTGGGACCTACAATGAGCAGTTCTTC. This codes for CATSSPGTYNEQFF.

The V and J genes are TRBV6-5 and TRBJ2-5, with a tentative D call TRBD1 (6 bases). There are 13 residues in the CDR3. Germline CDR1 is MNHEY and CDR2 is SVGAGI. V lost 7 bases and J 1 base, leaving 10 bases between the germline ends. The DNA of the CDR3 is TGTGCCAGCACCAGGACAGCCCAAGAGACCCAGTACTTC. Protein: CASTRTAQETQYF.

V and J are TRBV30 and TRBJ2-7; D could derive from TRBD1 or TRBD2 (5 bases each). Per the germline V gene, CDR1 is GTSNPN and CDR2 is SVGIG (reference sequence). The CDR3 has 14 residues. Trimming cost V 0 bases and J 0 bases, with 9 bases left between them. CDR3 in amino acids: CAWSVWGSSYEQYF. The CDR3 region has the DNA TGTGCCTGGAGTGTATGGGGGAGCTCCTACGAGCAGTACTTC.

This clone appeared once. J is TRBJ1-3 and V is TRBV25-1; tentative D call: TRBD1 (5 bases). The CDR3 has 16 residues. The V end lost 1 base, the J end lost 6 bases, and 16 bases lay between the germline ends. From germline, CDR1 is MGHDK and CDR2 SYGVNS. CDR3 bases: TGTGCCAGCAGTGAATCCCGGGACGGGAAGCTAAACACCATATATTTT. Protein: CASSESRDGKLNTIYF.

A few counts support this clone. The V gene is TRBV18, the J gene TRBJ2-5, with TRBD2 as a possible D gene (6 bases). With 1 base removed from V and 9 bases from J, the gap between germline ends came to 15 bases. Germline-derived CDR1 and CDR2 are KGHSH and LQKENI. This CDR3 spans 14 amino acids. The CDR3 coding sequence is TGTGCCAGCTCACCACGAGACCCCACGGGGGCCCAGTACTTC. This sequence encodes CASSPRDPTGAQYF.

This chain connects TRBV2 to TRBJ1-2, with D unclear. Germline CDR1 reads SNHLY; CDR2 reads FYNNEI. The CDR3 runs 14 residues. Trimming stripped 8 bases from V and 3 bases from J, with 16 bases between. The CDR3 nucleotides are TGTGCCAGCCCCTCGGCAGGACTTTACTATGGCTACACCTTC. This codes for CASPSAGLYYGYTF.

The table lists this clone with a few counts. This chain joins TRBV10-3 and TRBJ2-2, with 8 positions matching TRBD1. CDR3 length equals 14 residues. J was trimmed by 4 bases and V by 10 bases; bases with no gene match: 8. Germline CDR1 ENHRY, CDR2 SYGVKD. This chain's CDR3 is CATRGQGGTGELFF. The CDR3 DNA follows: TGTGCCACGCGCGGACAGGGTGGCACCGGGGAGCTGTTTTTT.

The chain couples TRBV9 to TRBJ2-2, with TRBD2 identical over 11 bases. The V and J ends lost 0 bases and 6 bases, in that order; junction bases with no gene match: 7. This CDR3 has 17 residues. The germline gives CDR1 SGDLS, CDR2 YYNGEE. In nucleotides, the CDR3 is TGTGCCAGCAGCGTAGCCCCAACTAGCGGGGGTGCCGGGGAGCTGTTTTTT. It specifies CASSVAPTSGGAGELFF. Full variable domain (missing parts from reference TRBV9 and TRBJ2-2): DSGVTQTPKHLITATGQRVTLRCSPRSGDLSVYWYQQSLDQGLQFLIQYYNGEERAKGNILERFSAQQFPDLHSELNLSSLELGDSALYFCASSVAPTSGGAGELFFGEGSRLTVL.

This chain links TRBV29-1 with TRBJ2-1, with 7 nucleotides matching TRBD1. CDR1 is SQVTM, CDR2 ANQGSEA, per germline. This CDR3 contains 13 residues. After removal of 4 bases from V and 3 bases from J, the junction contained 3 bases not matched to a gene. The CDR3 loop reads CSVGTGFYNEQFF. CDR3 DNA sequence: TGCAGCGTTGGGACAGGCTTCTACAATGAGCAGTTCTTC.

This clone occurred a few times. The CDR3 coding sequence is TGCGCCAGCAGCCAAGAGGGCAACCGAAACACCATATATTTT. It is translated as CASSQEGNRNTIYF. The chain uses TRBV4-1 and TRBJ1-3; D is unresolved. Trimming removed 0 bases from V and 5 bases from J, with 8 bases in between. The CDR3 spans 14 residues. CDR1 and CDR2 (germline): MGHRA, YSYEKL.

CDR3 coding DNA: TGTGCCAGCTCAGGGACTAGCGGGAGTAATTTCTACGAGCAGTACTTC. As protein: CASSGTSGSNFYEQYF. The chain couples TRBV18 to TRBJ2-7; 14 bases match TRBD2. The junction had 6 bases not matched to a gene; V was cut back by 5 bases and J by 3 bases. The length of the CDR3 is 16 residues. Germline CDR1 reads KGHSH; CDR2 reads LQKENI.

The rearrangement uses TRBV7-2 and TRBJ2-7; D unresolved. The V and J ends lost 8 bases and 3 bases respectively, with 5 bases between them. This CDR3 is 10 amino acids long. Germline V gene lookup returns CDR1 SGHTA and CDR2 FQGNSA. The CDR3 loop reads CASGIYEQYF. The CDR3 nucleotides read TGTGCCAGCGGGATCTACGAGCAGTACTTC.

J is TRBJ1-1 and V is TRBV27; TRBD1 agrees at 12 bases. CDR1 and CDR2 (germline): MNHEY, SMNVEV (reference sequence). V shed 3 bases, J shed 0 bases, and the junction held 5 bases outside the gene matches. The CDR3 spans 17 residues. The CDR3 DNA reads as TGTGCCAGCAGTTTCGGGACAGGGGGCCTCTTGAACACTGAAGCTTTCTTT. Protein sequence: CASSFGTGGLLNTEAFF.

This clone was counted a single time. V usage is TRBV28 and J usage is TRBJ2-7; D perhaps matches TRBD2 (5 bases). The CDR3 runs 11 residues. The germline CDR1 and CDR2 sequences are MDHEN and SYDVKM. Trimming pared 7 bases from V and 1 base from J, leaving 5 bases between. CDR3 in amino acids: CASTGSYEQYF. CDR3 bases: TGTGCCAGCACGGGATCCTACGAGCAGTACTTC.

V gene TRBV10-3 combines with J gene TRBJ1-2, with D tentatively TRBD1 (6 bases). The CDR3 consists of 13 residues. Per germline, CDR1 ENHRY and CDR2 SYGVKD. V lost 6 bases and J lost 4, with 12 bases in between. This chain's CDR3 is CAIRPQGPYGYTF. The CDR3, as DNA: TGTGCCATCAGACCACAGGGTCCCTATGGCTACACCTTC.

The V call is TRBV2, the J call TRBJ1-5, with a weak D call TRBD1 (5 bases). V lost 6 bases and J 0 bases, leaving 18 bases between the germline ends. The CDR3 runs 17 residues. Germline-derived CDR1 and CDR2 are SNHLY and FYNNEI. The DNA of the CDR3 is TGTGCCAGCAGGGGGGTAGGACACCGCTATAGCAATCAGCCCCAGCATTTT. It is translated as CASRGVGHRYSNQPQHF.

The CDR3 spells CASSPNPAGGYNEQFF. The CDR3 nucleotides are TGTGCCAGCAGCCCCAACCCAGCGGGAGGGTACAATGAGCAGTTCTTC. The V call is TRBV11-3, the J call TRBJ2-1, with 10 nucleotides matching TRBD2. From germline, CDR1 is SGHNT and CDR2 YENEEA. Losses at the gene ends were 5 bases for V and 4 bases for J; bases not matched to a gene: 8. CDR3 length: 16 amino acids.

This clone came up a few times. This chain links TRBV5-5 with TRBJ2-7, with 10 nucleotides matching TRBD2. CDR3 length: 14 residues. CDR1 is SGHKS and CDR2 is YYEKEE in the germline V gene (reference sequence). V shed 4 bases and J 4 bases; nucleotides not matched to a gene: 5. CDR3 in DNA: TGTGCCAGCAGCCCCGGGACTAGCGTTTACGAGCAGTACTTC. Residues: CASSPGTSVYEQYF.

Only one count was recorded for this clone. This sample also contains other DNA sequences that code for the same CDR3. The gene calls are TRBV4-1 and TRBJ1-1; D may be TRBD1 (5 bases). The CDR3 is 14 residues long. The germline V and J ends were trimmed by 2 bases and 6 bases, with 13 bases remaining between them. In germline, CDR1 is MGHRA, CDR2 YSYEKL. The CDR3 loop reads CASSQPTGGAEAFF. CDR3 in DNA: TGCGCCAGCAGCCAACCAACAGGTGGGGCTGAAGCTTTCTTT.

This clone was detected once. The V gene is TRBV6-5, the J gene TRBJ2-1; TRBD2 matches 8 bases. Germline CDR1 reads MNHEY; CDR2 reads SVGAGI. The CDR3 consists of 14 residues. The trim removed 4 bases at V and 7 bases at J, leaving 6 bases unmatched. CDR3 sequence (DNA): TGTGCCAGCAGTTGGGGGGGACTAGGTAATGAGCAGTTCTTC. This gives the protein CASSWGGLGNEQFF.

This chain uses TRBV28 with TRBJ1-5, with no clear D. Trimming stripped 6 bases from V and 10 bases from J, with 16 bases between. CDR1 and CDR2 from the germline V gene are MDHEN and SYDVKM. CDR3 length: 13 residues. In DNA form, the CDR3 reads TGTGCCAGCAGACGAAAACCCGGTGAACCCCAGCATTTT. Translation gives CASRRKPGEPQHF.

This clone appeared a few times. V gene TRBV19 combines with J gene TRBJ2-7; 8 positions match TRBD1. Germline V gene sequence: CDR1 LNHDA, CDR2 SQIVND (reference sequence). The V gene end was trimmed by 2 bases and the J gene end by 7 bases; junction bases not matched to a gene: 7. There are 14 residues in the CDR3. The CDR3 DNA reads as TGTGCCAGTAGTATATCTGGCAGGGGGCGGGAGCAGTACTTC. Translated, it gives CASSISGRGREQYF. Full variable domain (remainder filled in from reference TRBV19 and TRBJ2-7): DGGITQSPKYLFRKEGQNVTLSCEQNLNHDAMYWYRQDPGQGLRLIYYSQIVNDFQKGDIAEGYSVSREKKESFPLTVTSAQKNPTAFYLCASSISGRGREQYFGPGTRLTVT.

The chain employs TRBV27 and TRBJ2-7; no clear D. The CDR3 totals 13 residues. CDR1 is MNHEY and CDR2 is SMNVEV in the germline V gene (reference sequence). Trimming cost V 0 bases and J 2 bases, with 5 bases left between them. The CDR3 nucleotides read TGTGCCAGCAGTTTATCGCAGGCCTACGAGCAGTACTTC. This encodes CASSLSQAYEQYF.

The genes are TRBV28 and TRBJ2-1; D not resolved. There are 13 residues in the CDR3. CDR1 and CDR2 from the germline V gene are MDHEN and SYDVKM. V was clipped by 3 bases and J by 1 base, with 4 bases between them. DNA of the CDR3: TGTGCCAGCAGTTTGCCGTCCTACAATGAGCAGTTCTTC. Protein: CASSLPSYNEQFF.

This clone showed up just once. This chain links TRBV11-2 with TRBJ2-4; TRBD2 is a possible D gene (6 bases). The CDR3 is 16 amino acids. The germline CDR1 and CDR2 sequences are SGHAT and FQNNGV. V dropped 0 bases and J dropped 7 bases, with 16 bases sitting between them. The CDR3 region has the DNA TGTGCCAGCAGCTTAGATGGTGCCGGGGGTAATAACATTCAGTACTTC. This gives the protein CASSLDGAGGNNIQYF.

The chain uses TRBV7-9 and TRBJ2-7; TRBD2 matches 7 bases. This CDR3 has 14 amino acids. CDR1 SEHNR and CDR2 FQNEAQ come from the germline V gene (reference sequence). The V and J ends lost 4 bases and 3 bases, in that order; junction bases with no gene match: 6. The chain's CDR3 is CASSYLADFYEQYF. The CDR3 DNA is TGTGCCAGCAGCTATCTAGCGGATTTCTACGAGCAGTACTTC.